The 18 T cell receptor beta chains below were found in one sample sequenced in a study of blood T cell repertoires in COVID-19. This table comes from immunoSEQ multiplex PCR, and its TCRdb copy is limited to in-frame clones, with some not included. The sample has around 180,000 clones; approximately 86% are singletons. Sequencing used peripheral blood. These receptors all come from a woman older than 75 with acute or convalescent COVID-19.

This chain joins TRBV3-1 (or the pseudogene TRBV3-2) and TRBJ1-2, with D possibly being TRBD1 (5 bases). The CDR3 spans 14 residues. V shed 1 base and J shed 3 bases, with 9 bases lying between them. The germline V gene encodes CDR1 LGHDT and CDR2 YNNKEL (reference sequence). The CDR3 DNA is TGTGCCAGCAGCCAAGTCGGGGACTACTATGGCTACACCTTC. Encoded protein: CASSQVGDYYGYTF.

The genes are TRBV29-1 and TRBJ1-1; 12 bases are a match to TRBD1. This CDR3 region has 17 residues. V was clipped by 0 bases and J by 2 bases; unmatched bases: 7. Germline values: CDR1 SQVTM, CDR2 ANQGSEA. The CDR3 bases are TGCAGCGTTGAAGATCCGGGACAGGGGGCAAGAAACACTGAAGCTTTCTTT. This encodes CSVEDPGQGARNTEAFF.

This sequence joins TRBV12-3 or TRBV12-4 and TRBJ1-2, with a tentative D call TRBD1 (6 bases). The length of the CDR3 is 13 residues. Between the trimmed V and J ends, which lost 6 bases and 4 bases, there was a span of 12 bases. Here the CDR3 reads CASSPGQPYGYTF. The DNA for the CDR3 is TGTGCCAGCAGCCCCGGACAGCCCTATGGCTACACCTTC.

The rearrangement links TRBV7-7 to TRBJ2-6; TRBD1 aligns across 7 bases. The CDR3 sequence is 19 residues long. The ends lost 4 bases at V and 2 bases at J; junction bases unmatched: 14. Germline V gives CDR1 SSHAT, CDR2 FNYEAQ (reference sequence). CDR3 DNA sequence: TGTGCCAGCAGCTACCCCTGGAGAGGGGGCCTAACTGGGGCCAACGTCCTGACTTTC. Translation gives CASSYPWRGGLTGANVLTF.

The rearrangement uses TRBV21-1 and TRBJ1-3; the table assigns TRBD1, which was not confirmed against the DNA. TRBV21-1 is labeled a pseudogene. This CDR3 contains 15 residues. The DNA of the CDR3 is TGTGCCAGCAGCGCCGAGACAGGGACTGGAAACACCATATATTTT. It is translated as CASSAETGTGNTIYF.

J is TRBJ1-6 and V is TRBV11-2; D is undetermined. The CDR3 has 16 residues. The germline V gene has CDR1 SGHAT and CDR2 FQNNGV. Between the trimmed V and J ends, which lost 6 bases and 1 base, there was a span of 13 bases. CDR3 in DNA: TGTGCCAGCAGGGCCCGGGGAGGGTCCTATAATTCACCCCTCCACTTT. Translation: CASRARGGSYNSPLHF.

V usage is TRBV3-1 (or the pseudogene TRBV3-2) and J usage is TRBJ2-5, with 7 bases lining up with TRBD1. The CDR3 length is 16 residues. V shed 4 bases, J shed 7 bases, and the junction held 15 bases outside the gene matches. Per the germline V gene, CDR1 is LGHDT and CDR2 is YNNKEL (reference sequence). The CDR3: CASSLGTAGSHGTQYF. In DNA, the CDR3 is TGTGCCAGCAGCCTCGGGACAGCCGGTAGCCATGGGACCCAGTACTTC.

The chain joins TRBV27 to TRBJ1-1; no reliable D call. This CDR3 has 13 residues. V was cut by 4 bases and J by 1 base, with 7 bases left in between. Germline values: CDR1 MNHEY, CDR2 SMNVEV (reference sequence). For the CDR3, the DNA is TGTGCCAGCAGTTACTCGAGGAACACTGAAGCTTTCTTT. It encodes CASSYSRNTEAFF.

The rearrangement uses TRBV19 and TRBJ2-3; 10 bases fit TRBD1. Germline-derived CDR1 and CDR2 are LNHDA and SQIVND (reference sequence). This CDR3 region has 16 residues. V lost 6 bases to trimming and J lost 3 bases; unmatched junction nucleotides: 9. The DNA of the CDR3 is TGTGCCAGTAGCTCATCACGGGACAGGGGAACAGATACGCAGTATTTT. Protein sequence: CASSSSRDRGTDTQYF.

Comments on this clone: Other DNA variants within this sample encode the same CDR3. The rearrangement joins TRBV6-5 to TRBJ2-2; the D is unclear. This CDR3 is 14 amino acids long. V was cut by 0 bases and J by 3 bases, with 5 bases left in between. The germline CDR1 and CDR2 sequences are MNHEY and SVGAGI. CDR3 in amino acids: CASSYSRDTGELFF. The CDR3 DNA reads as TGTGCCAGCAGTTACTCACGGGACACCGGGGAGCTGTTTTTT.

This clone has a single count. V usage is TRBV7-2 and J usage is TRBJ2-2; a weak D match, TRBD2 (7 bases). The V gene's germline CDR1 is SGHTA and CDR2 FQGNSA. Trimming stripped 5 bases from V and 3 bases from J, with 16 bases between. The CDR3 has 16 residues. The CDR3 DNA sequence: TGTGCCAGCAGCCTGGGGAGGGGGAGACACACCGGGGAGCTGTTTTTT. Translated, it gives CASSLGRGRHTGELFF.

The V call is TRBV18, the J call TRBJ1-1; D may be TRBD1 (5 bases). CDR3 length: 14 residues. The germline V gene has CDR1 KGHSH and CDR2 LQKENI. V lost 6 bases to trimming and J lost 0 bases, with 11 bases between them. The CDR3 here is CASSPGQMNTEAFF. The DNA for the CDR3 is TGTGCCAGCTCTCCCGGACAAATGAACACTGAAGCTTTCTTT.

The J gene is TRBJ2-5, the V gene TRBV5-1; D is ambiguous. CDR1 SGHRS and CDR2 YFSETQ come from the germline V gene. CDR3 length equals 14 residues. Trimming pared 4 bases from V and 1 base from J, leaving 11 bases between. The CDR3 DNA is TGCGCCAGCAGCCACGGTATCGTCCAAGAGACCCAGTACTTC. It translates to CASSHGIVQETQYF. Filled out from reference TRBV5-1 and TRBJ2-5, the complete variable domain reads KAGVTQTPRYLIKTRGQQVTLSCSPISGHRSVSWYQQTPGQGLQFLFEYFSETQRNKGNFPGRFSGRQFSNSRSEMNVSTLELGDSALYLCASSHGIVQETQYFGPGTRLLVL.

The table lists this clone with a few counts. The chain is built from TRBV3-1 (or the pseudogene TRBV3-2) and TRBJ1-1; possibly TRBD1 for D (6 bases). V gave up 4 bases and J gave up 1 base, with 13 bases separating them. Per germline, CDR1 LGHDT and CDR2 YNNKEL (reference sequence). This CDR3 has 15 amino acids. CDR3 loop: CASSRSGTSNTEAFF. CDR3 nucleotides: TGTGCCAGCAGCCGTTCCGGGACATCGAACACTGAAGCTTTCTTT.

This chain connects TRBV4-1 to TRBJ1-2; a possible D gene is TRBD1 (6 bases). The CDR3 sequence is 15 residues long. Germline CDR1 is MGHRA and CDR2 is YSYEKL. The V end was cut by 4 bases, the J end by 7 bases, with 19 bases between. The CDR3 DNA follows: TGCGCCAGCAGCCGGAACTCAGGGGATACGGGTGGCTACACCTTC. Protein sequence: CASSRNSGDTGGYTF.

This clone was picked up one time. The V and J genes are TRBV2 and TRBJ2-1; D is uncertain. CDR1 SNHLY and CDR2 FYNNEI come from the germline V gene. The V end was cut by 4 bases, the J end by 0 bases, with 10 bases between. CDR3 length: 15 amino acids. The CDR3 loop is CASSVVPLSYNEQFF. Here the CDR3 DNA reads TGTGCCAGCAGTGTAGTGCCTCTCTCCTACAATGAGCAGTTCTTC. The entire variable domain, with the rest obtained from reference TRBV2 and TRBJ2-1, is as follows: EPEVTQTPSHQVTQMGQEVILRCVPISNHLYFYWYRQILGQKVEFLVSFYNNEISEKSEIFDDQFSVERPDGSNFTLKIRSTKLEDSAMYFCASSVVPLSYNEQFFGPGTRLTVL.

This sequence joins TRBV6-5 and TRBJ1-2, with TRBD1 matching 7 bases. V lost 6 bases, J lost 2 bases, and 6 bases stayed unmatched. This CDR3 has 14 residues. Looked up from germline, CDR1 is MNHEY and CDR2 is SVGAGI. The chain's CDR3 is CASSSGTVNYGYTF. The CDR3 DNA reads as TGTGCCAGCAGCTCCGGGACAGTCAACTATGGCTACACCTTC.

The CDR3 protein is CASSRGTQLWNQPQHF. The CDR3 nucleotides read TGTGCCAGCAGCCGAGGTACGCAGCTTTGGAATCAGCCCCAGCATTTT. The gene calls are TRBV5-8 and TRBJ1-5; D ambiguous. Between the trimmed V and J ends, which lost 4 bases and 4 bases, there was a span of 18 bases. Germline CDR1 reads SGHTS; CDR2 reads YDEGEE. The CDR3 has 16 residues. Based on the CDR3 plus reference TRBV5-8 and TRBJ1-5, the full variable domain is EAGVTQSPTHLIKTRGQQATLRCSPISGHTSVYWYQQALGLGLQFLLWYDEGEERNRGNFPPRFSGRQFPNYSSELNVNALELEDSALYLCASSRGTQLWNQPQHFGDGTRLSIL.